The clone carrying this T cell receptor (beta chain) was counted a single time. Its antigen is not identified. The entry originates in a study of cytomegalovirus exposure and HLA in healthy donors. Findings and caveats of the study: The HLA-A and HLA-B alleles of most subjects were reportedly predicted accurately from TCR beta sequences.

The PCR contained 60 Vbeta and 13 Jbeta primers. The assay was immunoSEQ multiplex PCR, and TCRdb's table has in-frame clones only and misses some. The sample carries around 150,000 clones, 70% to 80% recorded once. The sequenced material came from PBMCs. The source of this sequence is a woman aged 45-59 years in good health and CMV-seronegative.

The CDR3 loop is CASSHPGQGTPLHF. The CDR3, as DNA: TGTGCCAGCAGCCACCCGGGACAGGGCACACCCCTCCACTTT. The gene calls are TRBV7-8 and TRBJ1-6; 9 bases fit TRBD1. The V segment lost 5 bases and the J segment 11 bases; nucleotides outside the gene matches: 7. The CDR3 has 14 amino acids. The germline V gene has CDR1 SGHVS and CDR2 FQNEAQ.